One sample yielded the 24 T cell receptor beta chains listed below, sequenced in a study of blood T cell repertoires in COVID-19. TCRdb's copy holds only in-frame clones and misses some; the assay was immunoSEQ multiplex PCR. Of hundreds of thousands of clones in the sample, around nine tenths were seen once. The sequencing input was peripheral blood. These receptors all come from a woman under 40 with COVID-19, enrolled during active disease.

The V call is TRBV7-8, the J call TRBJ2-5, with a weak D call TRBD1 (6 bases). Per germline, CDR1 SGHVS and CDR2 FQNEAQ. CDR3 length: 15 residues. V lost 4 bases, J lost 4 bases, and 16 bases lay in between. The DNA for the CDR3 is TGTGCCAGCAGCTCCTGGACAGCCACACTAGAGACCCAGTACTTC. Translated, it gives CASSSWTATLETQYF.

The rearrangement links TRBV4-1 to TRBJ2-2; a weak D match, TRBD1 (6 bases). This CDR3 has 17 amino acids. Trimming removed 4 bases at V and 3 bases at J, with 18 bases between. Germline V gives CDR1 MGHRA, CDR2 YSYEKL. CDR3 residues: CASSLSPGTRYTGELFF. For the CDR3, the DNA is TGCGCCAGCAGCCTTTCTCCCGGGACAAGATACACCGGGGAGCTGTTTTTT.

This clone has more than one count but fewer than ten. V and J are TRBV11-3 and TRBJ2-1, with a tentative D call TRBD2 (5 bases). The CDR3 is made up of 15 amino acids. Germline-derived CDR1 and CDR2 are SGHNT and YENEEA. V lost 7 bases, J lost 2 bases, and 15 bases lay in between. CDR3 nucleotide sequence: TGTGCCAGCATTGCCCGCCGGGAAGCCTACAATGAGCAGTTCTTC. As protein: CASIARREAYNEQFF.

The genes are TRBV19 and TRBJ1-2; no firm D call. The CDR3 runs 15 residues. The germline V and J ends were trimmed by 3 bases and 2 bases, with 13 bases remaining between them. Germline-derived CDR1 and CDR2 are LNHDA and SQIVND (reference sequence). This CDR3 reads CASSIGIHGNYGYTF. The CDR3 nucleotides are TGTGCCAGTAGTATCGGGATTCACGGAAACTATGGCTACACCTTC. Supplemented by reference TRBV19 and TRBJ1-2, the full variable domain reads DGGITQSPKYLFRKEGQNVTLSCEQNLNHDAMYWYRQDPGQGLRLIYYSQIVNDFQKGDIAEGYSVSREKKESFPLTVTSAQKNPTAFYLCASSIGIHGNYGYTFGSGTRLTVV.

This clone was picked up a small number of times. The chain has TRBV6-6 and TRBJ1-1; 9 bases fit TRBD1. Germline trimming cut 4 bases from V and 8 bases from J; bases unmatched to any gene: 8. Germline-derived CDR1 and CDR2 are MNHNY and SVGAGI (reference sequence). This CDR3 region has 14 residues. The CDR3 loop reads CASSSLTGGMEAFF. In DNA, the CDR3 is TGTGCCAGCAGTTCCCTGACAGGGGGGATGGAAGCTTTCTTT.

This clone was seen just once. The chain recombines TRBV27 with TRBJ2-5; D uncertain. Trimming left V 0 bases short and J 3 bases short, with 17 bases between. Looked up from germline, CDR1 is MNHEY and CDR2 is SMNVEV (reference sequence). The CDR3 spans 17 residues. The CDR3 DNA reads as TGTGCCAGCAGTTTATCCTACGCGCATTCAGGCGAAGAGACCCAGTACTTC. Its translation: CASSLSYAHSGEETQYF.

This clone was seen just once. CDR3 amino acids: CASSFQGTNSPLHF. Here the CDR3 DNA reads TGTGCCAGCAGTTTTCAGGGGACCAATTCACCCCTCCACTTT. The V call is TRBV27, the J call TRBJ1-6, with TRBD1 as a possible D gene (6 bases). The CDR3 extends over 14 amino acids. CDR1 is MNHEY and CDR2 is SMNVEV in the germline V gene (reference sequence). The V gene lost 3 bases and the J gene lost 7 bases, with 10 bases spanning the gap.

The V gene is TRBV5-1, the J gene TRBJ2-3; D is unclear. From germline, CDR1 is SGHRS and CDR2 YFSETQ. This CDR3 region has 11 residues. The germline V and J ends were trimmed by 1 base and 5 bases, with 2 bases remaining between them. The CDR3 coding sequence is TGCGCCAGCAGCTTGCAAGATACGCAGTATTTT. Translated, it gives CASSLQDTQYF.

The V call is TRBV30, the J call TRBJ1-6, with unresolved D. Trimming removed 0 bases from V and 6 bases from J, with 12 bases in between. The CDR3 is 15 residues long. Germline assignment: CDR1 GTSNPN and CDR2 SVGIG (reference sequence). CDR3 DNA sequence: TGTGCCTGGAGTGTATTTGGAGAGGGTAATTCACCCCTCCACTTT. Protein sequence: CAWSVFGEGNSPLHF.

This clone is a singleton in its sample. V usage is TRBV7-9 and J usage is TRBJ1-3, with D hard to call. The length of the CDR3 is 17 residues. Trimming left V 3 bases short and J 0 bases short, with 15 bases between. The germline V gene has CDR1 SEHNR and CDR2 FQNEAQ (reference sequence). In DNA form, the CDR3 reads TGTGCCAGCAGCTTCTTTGAGGAGGCCGCCTCTGGAAACACCATATATTTT. Translating it yields CASSFFEEAASGNTIYF.

J is TRBJ2-6 and V is TRBV3-1 (or the pseudogene TRBV3-2); D remains ambiguous. Trimming pared 4 bases from V and 0 bases from J, leaving 7 bases between. Germline V lookup: CDR1 LGHDT, CDR2 YNNKEL (reference sequence). The CDR3 totals 15 residues. The CDR3 is CASSLLSSGANVLTF. For the CDR3, the DNA is TGTGCCAGCAGCCTTCTAAGCTCTGGGGCCAACGTCCTGACTTTC.

CDR3 nucleotides: TGTGCCAGCAGCTTGGAGGGGCGTAACACTGAAGCTTTCTTT. Protein product: CASSLEGRNTEAFF. The chain is built from TRBV11-2 and TRBJ1-1; a possible D gene is TRBD1 (5 bases). The ends were cut back, 3 bases at V and 2 bases at J, with 10 bases in the middle. Germline CDR1 SGHAT, CDR2 FQNNGV. The CDR3 totals 14 residues. Full variable domain (rest looked up from reference TRBV11-2 and TRBJ1-1): EAGVAQSPRYKIIEKRQSVAFWCNPISGHATLYWYQQILGQGPKLLIQFQNNGVVDDSQLPKDRFSAERLKGVDSTLKIQPAKLEDSAVYLCASSLEGRNTEAFFGQGTRLTVV.

This chain connects TRBV7-6 to TRBJ1-1; the D gene is possibly TRBD1 (6 bases). V lost 5 bases, J lost 0 bases, and 25 bases lay in between. Germline-derived CDR1 and CDR2 are SGHVS and FNYEAQ. The CDR3 consists of 19 residues. The CDR3: CASSPRARGSGFMNTEAFF. CDR3 bases: TGTGCCAGCAGCCCGCGGGCCAGGGGCAGCGGTTTCATGAACACTGAAGCTTTCTTT.

This clone was found once. The chain joins TRBV5-1 to TRBJ2-7, with a tentative D call TRBD1 (6 bases). CDR1 is SGHRS and CDR2 is YFSETQ in the germline V gene. This CDR3 spans 14 amino acids. Trimming shortened V by 4 bases and J by 1 base, and 12 bases separated the two germline ends. The CDR3 bases are TGCGCCAGCAGCACAACCGGGACATCCTACGAGCAGTACTTC. This translates into CASSTTGTSYEQYF.

There are many counts of this clone. V usage is TRBV4-1 and J usage is TRBJ2-5, with 11 positions matching TRBD2. Per the germline V gene, CDR1 is MGHRA and CDR2 is YSYEKL. The CDR3 contains 18 residues. The V gene end was trimmed by 4 bases and the J gene end by 4 bases; junction bases not matched to a gene: 14. The CDR3 DNA follows: TGCGCCAGCAGCCGAAGAATAGCGGGGGGGCTTGACGCAGAGACCCAGTACTTC. Residues: CASSRRIAGGLDAETQYF.

The J gene is TRBJ1-1, the V gene TRBV18; D not certain. Germline values: CDR1 KGHSH, CDR2 LQKENI. The CDR3 totals 13 residues. With 5 bases removed from V and 0 bases from J, the gap between germline ends came to 7 bases. The CDR3 nucleotides are TGTGCCAGCTCATTCGAGATGAACACTGAAGCTTTCTTT. The encoded protein is CASSFEMNTEAFF. Complete variable domain (other parts from reference TRBV18 and TRBJ1-1): NAGVMQNPRHLVRRRGQEARLRCSPMKGHSHVYWYRQLPEEGLKFMVYLQKENIIDESGMPKERFSAEFPKEGPSILRIQQVVRGDSAAYFCASSFEMNTEAFFGQGTRLTVV.

The V and J genes are TRBV28 and TRBJ2-5; 9 bases align to TRBD1. This CDR3 is 17 amino acids long. Germline CDR1 reads MDHEN; CDR2 reads SYDVKM. Germline trimming cut 7 bases from V and 2 bases from J; bases unmatched to any gene: 14. The CDR3 reads CASTGQGPSRRQETQYF. CDR3 sequence (DNA): TGTGCCAGCACCGGACAGGGGCCATCGCGGCGTCAAGAGACCCAGTACTTC.

The rearrangement uses TRBV5-4 and TRBJ2-1; 10 bases map to TRBD2. V lost 1 base, J lost 13 bases, and 5 bases stayed unmatched. The germline V gene has CDR1 SGHNT and CDR2 YYREEE (reference sequence). CDR3 size: 13 residues. The CDR3 nucleotides read TGTGCCAGCAGCTTGACTAGCGGGGAGGTCCAGTTCTTC. It encodes CASSLTSGEVQFF.

The chain uses TRBV2 and TRBJ2-7, with 7 nucleotides matching TRBD2. The germline gives CDR1 SNHLY, CDR2 FYNNEI. Unmatched junction bases numbered 2, after V lost 8 bases and J lost 1 base. This CDR3 comprises 12 residues. Written as DNA, the CDR3 is TGTGCCAGCCTCGGGGGGTCCTACGAGCAGTACTTC. Translating it yields CASLGGSYEQYF.

This chain links TRBV18 with TRBJ1-1; 8 bases align to TRBD1. The germline CDR1 and CDR2 sequences are KGHSH and LQKENI. V shed 7 bases and J 2 bases; nucleotides not matched to a gene: 6. This CDR3 is built from 14 residues. CDR3 bases: TGTGCCAGCTACCTGGGACAGGCTAACACTGAAGCTTTCTTT. This encodes CASYLGQANTEAFF.

Only a few counts were recorded for this clone. The gene calls are TRBV2 and TRBJ1-5, with D maybe TRBD1 (6 bases). The CDR3 totals 15 residues. V lost 1 base and J 5 bases, leaving 12 bases between the germline ends. The V gene's germline CDR1 is SNHLY and CDR2 FYNNEI. For the CDR3, the DNA is TGTGCCAGCAGTGAAGAGGGGGACCAAGATCAGCCCCAGCATTTT. This gives the protein CASSEEGDQDQPQHF. The entire variable domain, with the rest obtained from reference TRBV2 and TRBJ1-5, is as follows: EPEVTQTPSHQVTQMGQEVILRCVPISNHLYFYWYRQILGQKVEFLVSFYNNEISEKSEIFDDQFSVERPDGSNFTLKIRSTKLEDSAMYFCASSEEGDQDQPQHFGDGTRLSIL.

The J gene is TRBJ1-2, the V gene TRBV6-5, with 9 bases identical to TRBD1. Per germline, CDR1 MNHEY and CDR2 SVGAGI. V trimming: 5 bases; J trimming: 5 bases; junction bases outside the gene matches: 6. The CDR3 is 14 amino acids. The CDR3 DNA is TGTGCCAGCAGTCGGACAGGGGTTCGGTATGGCTACACCTTC. Its translation: CASSRTGVRYGYTF.

This clone was seen at least ten times. This chain uses TRBV6-2 or TRBV6-3 with TRBJ1-2; D gene ambiguous. Germline lookup yields CDR1 MNHEY and CDR2 SVGEGT. Trimming removed 6 bases from V and 5 bases from J, with 16 bases in between. This CDR3 is 14 amino acids long. CDR3 bases: TGTGCCAGCAGCAAAGGGAGCGGGAATTATGGCTACACCTTC. Translated: CASSKGSGNYGYTF.

J is TRBJ2-3 and V is TRBV27; perhaps TRBD1 as D (5 bases). V gave up 6 bases and J gave up 4 bases, with 14 bases separating them. CDR1 and CDR2 from the germline V gene are MNHEY and SMNVEV (reference sequence). This CDR3 is built from 14 residues. The CDR3 spells CASRLPGRADTQYF. CDR3 nucleotides: TGTGCCAGCAGACTTCCCGGCAGGGCAGATACGCAGTATTTT.